A single sample gave rise to the 10 T cell receptor beta chains below, sequenced in a study of T cells in Graves' hyperthyroidism and ophthalmopathy. Researchers took RNA transcripts and amplified the TCR beta CDR3 regions from them. First-round RT-PCR targeting the TCR CDR3 was performed with the HTBI primer set. TCRdb independently ran MiXCR on the multiplex PCR reads; one entry per CDR3 protein. Seen here are roughly 300,000 distinct CDR3 sequences, around a sixth observed once, and the top ten hold less than 65%. Material: blood. The receptor set was obtained from a woman between 50 and 59 years old with Graves' hyperthyroidism.

This clonotype was seen many times. V is TRBV28 and J is TRBJ1-6; TRBD1 might be the D (5 bases). Between the trimmed V and J ends, which lost 6 bases and 10 bases, there was a span of 16 bases. From germline, CDR1 is MDHEN and CDR2 SYDVKM. This CDR3 contains 14 residues. The CDR3 spells CASSLGGDDSPLHF. DNA of the CDR3: TGTGCCAGCAGCTTGGGGGGAGATGACTCACCCCTCCACTTT.

This clonotype appeared once. The chain joins TRBV20-1 to TRBJ1-3; the D gene is possibly TRBD1 (5 bases). This CDR3 region has 12 residues. Trimming pared 6 bases from V and 8 bases from J, leaving 14 bases between. Per germline, CDR1 DFQATT and CDR2 SNEGSKA (reference sequence). The CDR3 protein is CSAAVGGDTIYF. The DNA of the CDR3 is TGCAGTGCGGCAGTGGGGGGGGACACCATATATTTT.

This clonotype came up many times. The rearrangement links TRBV28 to TRBJ1-2; TRBD1 matches at 7 bases. Germline CDR1 and CDR2: MDHEN and SYDVKM. CDR3 size: 13 residues. V shed 3 bases and J 7 bases; nucleotides not matched to a gene: 5. This CDR3 reads CASSFPDRVGYTF. CDR3 coding DNA: TGTGCCAGCAGTTTCCCCGACAGGGTTGGCTACACCTTC.

The chain is built from TRBV7-2 and TRBJ1-6, with D uncertain. Germline values: CDR1 SGHTA, CDR2 FQGNSA. The CDR3 covers 13 residues. The V end lost 1 base, the J end lost 9 bases, and 7 bases lay between the germline ends. The CDR3 loop is CASSLEMGSPLHF. CDR3 DNA sequence: TGTGCCAGCAGCTTAGAGATGGGTTCACCCCTCCACTTT.

This clonotype was detected a few times. The rearrangement joins TRBV14 to TRBJ2-3; TRBD1 is a possible D gene (6 bases). The V and J ends lost 4 bases and 6 bases respectively, with 14 bases between them. The germline gives CDR1 SGHDN, CDR2 FVKESK. CDR3 size: 14 residues. The CDR3 sequence is CASSPAGVWDTQYF. CDR3 DNA sequence: TGTGCCAGCAGCCCCGCAGGGGTATGGGATACGCAGTATTTT.

This clonotype was picked up many times. The chain employs TRBV5-1 and TRBJ2-1, with 10 bases matching TRBD1. CDR1 and CDR2 (germline): SGHRS, YFSETQ. V lost 4 bases, J lost 6 bases, and 4 bases stayed unmatched. This CDR3 is 14 amino acids long. This CDR3 is CASSVGQGFNEQFF. The CDR3 DNA sequence: TGCGCCAGCAGCGTGGGACAGGGGTTCAATGAGCAGTTCTTC.

Concerning this clonotype itself: It may be a read error: a sequence one base away is much more abundant. The chain has TRBV5-1 and TRBJ2-4, with TRBD2 identical over 10 bases. Germline V lookup: CDR1 SGHRS, CDR2 YFSETQ. This CDR3 comprises 16 residues. CDR3 residues: CASSSVLAGVQSIQYF. CDR3 DNA: TGTGCCAGCAGCTCCGTCCTAGCGGGAGTGCAGAGCATTCAGTACTTC.

With respect to this clonotype: This may arise from a read error, as a much more abundant clone is one base away. The rearrangement uses TRBV2 and TRBJ2-1; TRBD1 agrees at 9 bases. There are 15 residues in the CDR3. Germline V CDR1 and CDR2: SNHLY, FYNNEI. DNA for the CDR3: TGTGCCAGCAGCTCGGACAGGGGAATTTTCTATGAGCAGTCCTTC. Translation: CASSSDRGIFYEQSF. Using reference TRBV2 and TRBJ2-1 for the parts outside the CDR3, the full variable domain is EPEVTQTPSHQVTQMGQEVILRCVPISNHLYFYWYRQILGQKVEFLVSFYNNEISEKSEIFDDQFSVERPDGSNFTLKIRSTKLEDSAMYFCASSSDRGIFYEQSFGPGTRLTVL.

This clonotype was seen repeatedly, ten times or more. The chain combines TRBV29-1 with TRBJ2-5; the D is unclear. V lost 6 bases, J lost 3 bases, and 14 bases lay in between. Germline loops: CDR1 SQVTM, CDR2 ANQGSEA. The CDR3 is made up of 13 amino acids. CDR3 sequence: CSVLKEVKETQYF. The CDR3 bases are TGCAGCGTCCTAAAAGAGGTTAAAGAGACCCAGTACTTC.

This clonotype has at least ten counts. The chain links TRBV30 to TRBJ1-1, with unresolved D. There are 11 residues in the CDR3. Germline values: CDR1 GTSNPN, CDR2 SVGIG (reference sequence). The V and J ends lost 5 bases and 7 bases respectively, with 11 bases between them. CDR3 bases: TGTGCCTGGGACCGTATGGGTGAAGCTTTCTTT. Residues: CAWDRMGEAFF.